One and the same sample provided the 14 T cell receptor beta chains below, sequenced in a study of CD8+CD57+ T cells in acquired aplastic anemia listed by TCRdb under 2018. Sequencing instrument: Illumina HiSeq 2000. Genomic DNA served as template for TCR beta VDJ combination and CDR3 sequence profiling. TCRdb cleaned the public reads at Q25 with fastp, built clones with MiXCR and kept in-frame beta chains. Rows merge per CDR3 protein into single entries with the most common DNA and genes. In all, the sample holds a few hundred thousand distinct CDR3 sequences, and about two thirds of those were seen once. The ten largest account for 4% of the sample. The sequenced sample was sorted CD4+, CD8+, or CD8+CD57+ T cells (not recorded which) from PBMCs. These receptors came from a human donor in good health, serving as a control.

Many counts were recorded for this clonotype. The V and J genes are TRBV25-1 and TRBJ2-7, with 9 nucleotides matching TRBD1. This CDR3 comprises 15 residues. Looked up from germline, CDR1 is MGHDK and CDR2 is SYGVNS. Trimming took 8 bases from V and 2 from J; bases not matched to a gene: 10. Written as DNA, the CDR3 is TGTGCCAGCTCCGGGGAGGGACAGGGCACCTACGAGCAGTACTTC. The encoded protein is CASSGEGQGTYEQYF.

The gene calls are TRBV7-6 and TRBJ2-7; weak D call: TRBD2 (5 bases). This CDR3 is built from 14 residues. The V end was cut by 5 bases, the J end by 5 bases, with 16 bases between. Germline assignment: CDR1 SGHVS and CDR2 FNYEAQ. The CDR3 nucleotides are TGTGCCAGCAGCCCCGCTGAGCGGCCAGACGAGCAGTACTTC. Translated: CASSPAERPDEQYF.

This rearrangement joins TRBV9 to TRBJ1-6, with D possibly being TRBD1 (6 bases). This CDR3 comprises 14 residues. Trimming pared 3 bases from V and 16 bases from J, leaving 20 bases between. Per the germline V gene, CDR1 is SGDLS and CDR2 is YYNGEE. The CDR3 sequence is CASSGDGFRGLLHF. The CDR3 DNA follows: TGTGCCAGCAGCGGAGACGGGTTCAGGGGACTTCTCCACTTT.

The chain recombines TRBV5-1 with TRBJ1-6; no clear D. Deletions cut 0 bases from V and 9 bases from J, with 22 bases between. CDR1 is SGHRS and CDR2 is YFSETQ in the germline V gene. The CDR3 length is 18 residues. As DNA, the CDR3 is TGCGCCAGCAGCTTGGTCCAACTAAACACAAGGCTTAGTTCACCCCTCCACTTT. It codes for CASSLVQLNTRLSSPLHF.

This clonotype was picked up one time. The chain employs TRBV11-2 and TRBJ1-4; no clear D. Trimming removed 6 bases from V and 7 bases from J, with 15 bases in between. Germline V gives CDR1 SGHAT, CDR2 FQNNGV. The CDR3 extends over 14 amino acids. The CDR3 reads CASRLSGPGEKLFF. The CDR3, as DNA: TGTGCCAGCAGGCTATCCGGGCCAGGTGAAAAACTGTTTTTT.

This clonotype was picked up many times. This chain joins TRBV19 and TRBJ1-4; possibly TRBD1 for D (6 bases). Germline CDR1 reads LNHDA; CDR2 reads SQIVND (reference sequence). The CDR3 is 16 amino acids. Trimming stripped 0 bases from V and 3 bases from J, with 11 bases between. CDR3 in amino acids: CASSIDVRTANEKLFF. The CDR3 nucleotides are TGTGCCAGTAGTATAGATGTCAGGACAGCTAATGAAAAACTGTTTTTT.

The V call is TRBV7-9, the J call TRBJ2-5; 7 bases match TRBD1. This CDR3 spans 15 amino acids. V lost 5 bases, J lost 14 bases, and 20 bases stayed unmatched. Germline V CDR1 and CDR2: SEHNR, FQNEAQ (reference sequence). CDR3 protein: CASSVGQSTAEAFYF. The CDR3 region has the DNA TGTGCCAGCAGCGTGGGACAGAGTACCGCCGAAGCGTTCTACTTC. The variable domain in full, with the rest retrieved from reference TRBV7-9 and TRBJ2-5, is DTGVSQNPRHKITKRGQNVTFRCDPISEHNRLYWYRQTLGQGPEFLTYFQNEAQLEKSRLLSDRFSAERPKGSFSTLEIQRTEQGDSAMYLCASSVGQSTAEAFYFGPGTRLLVL.

As for this clonotype: Since no conserved phenylalanine or tryptophan closes the CDR3, a read error is the likely cause. No DNA is shown, since the ends of the CDR3 on it are uncertain; the CDR3 is the one TCRdb lists. The chain has TRBV9 and TRBJ1-6; whether TRBD1, the table's D call, matches the DNA was not checked. The CDR3 adds up to 13 amino acids, both ends counted. Germline V gene lookup returns CDR1 SGDLS and CDR2 YYNGEE. This CDR3 reads CASSPQQGFNTEV.

The chain is built from TRBV7-9 and TRBJ2-3; no reliable D call. Germline V gene lookup returns CDR1 SEHNR and CDR2 FQNEAQ (reference sequence). The CDR3 extends over 16 amino acids. The germline V and J ends were trimmed by 5 bases and 10 bases, with 25 bases remaining between them. The CDR3 DNA reads TGTGCCAGCAGCGTCAAACTGGATGGAACCACTGATTCGCAGTATTTT. This encodes CASSVKLDGTTDSQYF.

Turning to this clonotype: One end of the junction fails to match germline, which may point to a read error. The CDR3 protein is CASSSTRTGYTQPF. The CDR3 nucleotides are TGTGCCAGCAGCTCGACCAGGACAGGCTACACCCAGCCTTTT. The chain couples TRBV7-9 to TRBJ1-5; 7 positions agree with TRBD1. Germline CDR1 and CDR2: SEHNR and FQNEAQ (reference sequence). The CDR3 length is 14 residues.

V and J are TRBV6-1 and TRBJ2-7, with 11 bases fitting TRBD2. This CDR3 is built from 15 residues. Germline lookup yields CDR1 MNHNS and CDR2 SASEGT. J gave up 0 bases and V 3 bases, and 1 base lay outside the gene matches. CDR3 DNA sequence: TGTGCCAGCAGTGATAGCGGGAGGGCCTCCTACGAGCAGTACTTC. This codes for CASSDSGRASYEQYF.

A remark on this clonotype: The junction departs from the called germline gene at one end, perhaps through a read error. This rearrangement joins TRBV7-8 to TRBJ1-4; D remains unclear. The CDR3 length is 13 residues. CDR1 and CDR2 from the germline V gene are SGHVS and FQNEAQ. CDR3 protein: CASSSNRNDTLFF. The CDR3 DNA sequence: TGTGCTAGCAGCTCAAACCGTAATGATACGCTGTTTTTT.

This clonotype was observed at least ten times. The rearrangement joins TRBV5-1 to TRBJ2-7, with unresolved D. Germline values: CDR1 SGHRS, CDR2 YFSETQ. Trimming removed 0 bases at V and 3 bases at J, with 7 bases between. The CDR3 length is 13 residues. The CDR3 spells CASSLAQNYEQYF. Here the CDR3 DNA reads TGCGCCAGCAGCTTGGCGCAGAACTACGAGCAGTACTTC.

This clonotype was seen only a few times. A much larger clone lies one base from this, so it may be a read error. The genes are TRBV10-3 and TRBJ1-1; maybe TRBD1 (6 bases). CDR3 length: 14 amino acids. The germline CDR1 and CDR2 sequences are ENHRY and SYGVKD. DNA of the CDR3: TGTGCCAGCAGTTATTTCGACAGGAACACTGAAGCTCTCTTT. It codes for CASSYFDRNTEALF.